The rows below give T cell receptor beta chains drawn from one sample of a study of blood T cell repertoires in COVID-19. Assay used: immunoSEQ multiplex PCR; TCRdb lists only in-frame clones, some missing. The table has approximately 140,000 clones, approximately 84% seen once. Sequences were obtained from peripheral blood. The receptor source for this set is a woman over 75 with acute or convalescent COVID-19. Each CDR3 is given with its conserved first and last residue. A D gene is named only where the DNA matches it firmly.

V gene	J gene	CDR3 length	D gene	CDR3 protein
TRBV7-8	TRBJ1-1	15	TRBD1	CASSLLYGTDTEAFF
TRBV20-1	TRBJ1-2	13	.	CSASRGSKDGYTF
TRBV5-1	TRBJ2-5	14	.	CASSLSGPQETQYF
TRBV19	TRBJ1-1	15	TRBD1	CASSIQGARGTEAFF
TRBV7-2	TRBJ2-5	16	TRBD2	CASSTGLAGVGETQYF
TRBV16	TRBJ1-2	14	.	CASSQSTGNYGYTF
TRBV11-2	TRBJ2-1	16	.	CASSQWGGSSYNEQFF
TRBV27	TRBJ1-6	15	.	CASSLTRLDNSPLHF
TRBV19	TRBJ2-4	15	.	CASSIDYNRASIQYF
TRBV12-3/TRBV12-4	TRBJ2-7	11	.	CASSTGYEQYF
TRBV10-3	TRBJ2-5	14	TRBD1	CAIRRQGVEETQYF
TRBV5-4	TRBJ2-3	14	TRBD1	CASQNTGGTDTQYF
TRBV6-6	TRBJ2-7	14	.	CASSYSGRSYEQYF
TRBV18	TRBJ2-5	16	TRBD2	CASSPQGLAGEETQYF
TRBV18	TRBJ2-2	16	.	CASSPSGTTNTGELFF
TRBV28	TRBJ1-1	14	TRBD1	CASSYRGLNTEAFF
TRBV6-5	TRBJ2-2	15	TRBD2	CASRVAGGLAGELFF
TRBV3-1/TRBV3-2	TRBJ1-2	15	TRBD1	CASSRGQGLSYGYTF
TRBV2	TRBJ1-2	16	TRBD1	CASSFPGQGAEYGYTF
TRBV7-9	TRBJ1-2	16	.	CASRGEKGTLHYGYTF
TRBV2	TRBJ1-1	13	TRBD1	CASQGQGYTEAFF
TRBV7-9	TRBJ1-1	16	TRBD1	CASSPGGQGARTEAFF
TRBV18	TRBJ1-3	17	TRBD1	CASSLLGQGISGNTIYF
TRBV5-6	TRBJ2-1	15	.	CASSLGGNSYNEQFF
TRBV7-9	TRBJ2-7	19	TRBD2	CASSSAAGVLAGGPYEQYF
TRBV5-1	TRBJ2-3	15	TRBD2	CASTDISTSGGTQYF
TRBV2	TRBJ2-5	17	.	CASSTPRGGGFEETQYF
TRBV20-1	TRBJ2-7	15	.	CSASFGGAGYYEQYF
TRBV30	TRBJ2-5	15	.	CAWSLVRGGPETQYF
TRBV7-9	TRBJ2-5	12	.	CASSLGWEAQYF
TRBV5-6	TRBJ2-7	16	TRBD1	CASSLIGQGTTYEQYF
TRBV6-5	TRBJ2-7	15	.	CASRPTPNPAYEQYF
TRBV5-1	TRBJ2-7	15	TRBD2	CASSLGPSGGYEQYF
TRBV7-2	TRBJ2-5	14	TRBD2	CASSPAGLRETQYF
TRBV7-8	TRBJ2-7	14	TRBD1	CASSLAQGAKEQYF
TRBV6-5	TRBJ1-2	15	TRBD1	CASSTDRLHNYGYTF
TRBV12-3/TRBV12-4	TRBJ1-4	13	TRBD1	CASRSDRREKLFF
TRBV7-6	TRBJ1-2	13	.	CASSPPQGRGYTF
TRBV4-3	TRBJ1-1	16	TRBD1	CASSPMTGDMNTEAFF
TRBV19	TRBJ2-2	15	TRBD1	CASTLLWTGHGELFF
TRBV4-3	TRBJ2-1	16	TRBD1	CASSQDSGGLYNEQFF
TRBV27	TRBJ2-7	11	TRBD1	CASSTGGEQYF
TRBV15	TRBJ2-7	14	TRBD1	CATSRQQGGYEQYF